This T cell receptor (beta chain) was found in a study of shared clonotypes between healthy human individuals. Generated by immunoSEQ multiplex PCR, the TCRdb table keeps only in-frame clones and is missing some. The sample contains some 2,100,000 clones, approximately 94% of which appear only once. This clone is a singleton in its sample. CDR3 length: 13 residues. The germline V gene has CDR1 WNHNN and CDR2 SYGVQD (reference sequence). The V segment lost 3 bases and the J segment 5 bases; nucleotides outside the gene matches: 4. The naive CD8 subset, CD45RO-negative cells positively selected for CCR7, excluded terminally differentiated effector memory CD45RA+ cells.

Material: naive CD8+ T cells from PBMCs. The sequence derives from a man aged 18 to 29 in good health. Some clones in this sample may be carry-over from other donors' samples. This chain uses TRBV10-1 with TRBJ2-7; 7 nucleotides line up with TRBD1. The CDR3 DNA reads as TGCGCCAGCAGTGACAGGGGGAGCAACGAGCAGTACTTC. Protein: CASSDRGSNEQYF.